This T cell receptor (beta chain) was captured in a study of somatic mutations in cytotoxic T cells in rheumatoid arthritis. For this clone: Its specificity is not known.

Germline CDR1 SGHRS, CDR2 YFSETQ. This CDR3 spans 15 amino acids. The V end lost 0 bases, the J end lost 0 bases, and 7 bases lay between the germline ends. Overall study findings and caveats: Per patient, the largest CD8+ clone was found to exceed 20% of CD8+ cells in about an eighth of the roughly 65 cases. Rheumatoid arthritis patients showed CD8+ clonality increasing with age, unlike healthy controls.

Assay: immunoSEQ multiplex PCR; the TCRdb copy retains only in-frame clones and omits some. The data contain about 3,700 clones, around 70% of them singletons. This chain joins TRBV5-1 and TRBJ1-3; the D gene is possibly TRBD1 (5 bases). The sequenced material came from CD8+ T cells sorted from blood. The TCR originated in an adult with rheumatoid arthritis. CDR3 coding DNA: TGCGCCAGCAGCTTGGCAGGGAGCTCTGGAAACACCATATATTTT. Protein product: CASSLAGSSGNTIYF.